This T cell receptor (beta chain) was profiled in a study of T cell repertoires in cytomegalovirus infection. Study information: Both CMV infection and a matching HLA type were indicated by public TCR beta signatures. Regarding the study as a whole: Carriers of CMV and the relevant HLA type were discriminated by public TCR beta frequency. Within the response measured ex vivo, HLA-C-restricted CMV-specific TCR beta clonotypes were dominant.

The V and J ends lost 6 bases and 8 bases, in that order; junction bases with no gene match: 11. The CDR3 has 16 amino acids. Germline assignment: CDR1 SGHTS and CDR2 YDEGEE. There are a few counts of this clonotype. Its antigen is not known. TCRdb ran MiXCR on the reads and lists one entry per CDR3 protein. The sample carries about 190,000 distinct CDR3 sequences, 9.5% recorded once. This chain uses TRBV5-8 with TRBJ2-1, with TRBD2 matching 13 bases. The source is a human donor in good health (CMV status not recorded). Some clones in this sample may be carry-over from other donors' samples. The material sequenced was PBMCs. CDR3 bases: TGTGCCAGCACTACGTGGACTAGCGGGAGTGGGGATGAGCAGTTCTTC. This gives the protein CASTTWTSGSGDEQFF.